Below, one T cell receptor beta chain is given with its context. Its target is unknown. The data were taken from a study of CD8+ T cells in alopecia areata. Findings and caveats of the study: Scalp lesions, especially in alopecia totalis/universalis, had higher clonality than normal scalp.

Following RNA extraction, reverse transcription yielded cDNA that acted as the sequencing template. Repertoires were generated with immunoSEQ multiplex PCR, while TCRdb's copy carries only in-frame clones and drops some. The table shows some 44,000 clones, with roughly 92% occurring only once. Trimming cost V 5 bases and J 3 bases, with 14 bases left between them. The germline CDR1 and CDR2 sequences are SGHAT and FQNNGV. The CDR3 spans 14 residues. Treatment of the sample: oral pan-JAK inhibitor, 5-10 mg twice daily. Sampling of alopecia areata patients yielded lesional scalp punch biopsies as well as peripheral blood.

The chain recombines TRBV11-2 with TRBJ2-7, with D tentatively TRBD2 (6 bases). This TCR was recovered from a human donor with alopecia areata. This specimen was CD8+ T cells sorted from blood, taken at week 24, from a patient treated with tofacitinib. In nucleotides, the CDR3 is TGTGCCAGCAGCCGGGGGTCTGGGGGCTACGAGCAGTACTTC. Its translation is CASSRGSGGYEQYF.